Each of the 10 T cell receptor beta chains below was sequenced from the same sample in a study of shared clonotypes between healthy human individuals. TCRdb's table, derived via immunoSEQ multiplex PCR, lists solely in-frame clones and lacks some. Of about 2 million clones listed, 85% to 95% are singletons. Naive CD8 populations comprised CD45RO-negative cells positively selected for CCR7, excluding terminally differentiated effector memory CD45RA+ cells. Sequenced input: naive CD8+ T cells sorted from blood. Receptors were obtained from a young man in good health.

V and J are TRBV4-1 and TRBJ2-7; D gene uncertain. Per the germline V gene, CDR1 is MGHRA and CDR2 is YSYEKL. The CDR3 spans 15 residues. Trimming pared 1 base from V and 0 bases from J, leaving 10 bases between. CDR3 in DNA: TGCGCCAGCAGCCAAGGCATGGCGGCCTCCTACGAGCAGTACTTC. Protein: CASSQGMAASYEQYF.

V and J are TRBV5-1 and TRBJ2-1, with D possibly matching TRBD1 (7 bases). V lost 3 bases, J lost 15 bases, and 34 bases lay in between. The CDR3 is made up of 18 amino acids. The V gene's germline CDR1 is SGHRS and CDR2 YFSETQ. Here the CDR3 reads CASSSYDDVERGPGRLFF. The DNA of the CDR3 is TGCGCCAGCAGCTCATACGACGACGTGGAGAGGGGGCCTGGGAGGCTGTTCTTC.

This chain's CDR3 is CASSETAPPNSPLHF. DNA for the CDR3: TGTGCCAGCAGTGAAACGGCACCACCTAATTCACCCCTCCACTTT. This rearrangement joins TRBV6-1 to TRBJ1-6; D unresolved. The V end was cut by 2 bases, the J end by 6 bases, with 11 bases between. The germline V gene has CDR1 MNHNS and CDR2 SASEGT. The CDR3 is 15 amino acids.

Worth noting for this clone: Distinct nucleotide sequences in the sample also encode this CDR3. J is TRBJ1-5 and V is TRBV28; no clear D gene. Germline V lookup: CDR1 MDHEN, CDR2 SYDVKM. There are 13 residues in the CDR3. V lost 5 bases, J lost 1 base, and 6 bases lay in between. CDR3 DNA: TGTGCCAGCAGTCGGGTAAGCAATCAGCCCCAGCATTTT. It is translated as CASSRVSNQPQHF. Full variable domain (missing parts from reference TRBV28 and TRBJ1-5): DVKVTQSSRYLVKRTGEKVFLECVQDMDHENMFWYRQDPGLGLRLIYFSYDVKMKEKGDIPEGYSVSREKKERFSLILESASTNQTSMYLCASSRVSNQPQHFGDGTRLSIL.

This chain links TRBV4-1 with TRBJ2-7; D not resolved. CDR3 length equals 15 residues. Trimming stripped 4 bases from V and 2 bases from J, with 15 bases between. Germline CDR1 is MGHRA and CDR2 is YSYEKL. CDR3 sequence reads: CASSPFVTAPYEQYF. CDR3 nucleotide sequence: TGCGCCAGCAGCCCCTTCGTAACGGCCCCCTACGAGCAGTACTTC.

J is TRBJ2-2 and V is TRBV6-6, with 10 bases lining up with TRBD1. V shed 6 bases and J 5 bases; nucleotides not matched to a gene: 9. Germline CDR1 reads MNHNY; CDR2 reads SVGAGI (reference sequence). CDR3 size: 16 residues. CDR3 DNA sequence: TGTGCCAGCAGCCAAGGGACAGGGGTAGAGACCGGGGAGCTGTTTTTT. Translated: CASSQGTGVETGELFF.

The V gene is TRBV25-1, the J gene TRBJ2-2; 7 bases are shared with TRBD1. Trimming removed 6 bases from V and 2 bases from J; junction bases left unmatched: 6. From germline, CDR1 is MGHDK and CDR2 SYGVNS. CDR3 length equals 15 residues. CDR3 DNA: TGTGCCAGCAGAGGGACAGAGGATAACACCGGGGAGCTGTTTTTT. Protein product: CASRGTEDNTGELFF.

Concerning this clone: The sample has other DNA sequences that encode this CDR3 too. V gene TRBV11-2 combines with J gene TRBJ2-1; D is possibly TRBD2 (6 bases). Between the trimmed V and J ends, which lost 1 base and 10 bases, there was a span of 11 bases. This CDR3 has 13 residues. Germline CDR1 is SGHAT and CDR2 is FQNNGV. The chain's CDR3 is CASSLGGLGEQFF. CDR3 bases: TGTGCCAGCAGCTTAGGGGGACTGGGCGAGCAGTTCTTC. Variable domain in full (rest from reference TRBV11-2 and TRBJ2-1): EAGVAQSPRYKIIEKRQSVAFWCNPISGHATLYWYQQILGQGPKLLIQFQNNGVVDDSQLPKDRFSAERLKGVDSTLKIQPAKLEDSAVYLCASSLGGLGEQFFGPGTRLTVL.

This chain joins TRBV30 and TRBJ1-6; a weak D match, TRBD1 (6 bases). CDR1 is GTSNPN and CDR2 is SVGIG in the germline V gene (reference sequence). The CDR3 is 16 residues long. Trimming took off 0 bases at V and 8 bases at J, with 17 bases between the two ends. The CDR3 here is CAWSVTEGGPDSPLHF. The CDR3 nucleotides are TGTGCCTGGAGTGTTACTGAGGGGGGGCCCGATTCACCCCTCCACTTT.

The chain joins TRBV10-3 to TRBJ2-7; D may be TRBD1 or TRBD2 (5 bases each). The CDR3 is made up of 14 amino acids. The germline V gene encodes CDR1 ENHRY and CDR2 SYGVKD. V was clipped by 4 bases and J by 6 bases, with 16 bases between them. DNA for the CDR3: TGTGCCATCAGTGCCTCCGGGACGCTGGGCGAGCAGTACTTC. Encoded protein: CAISASGTLGEQYF.